The 26 T cell receptor beta chains given below trace back to one sample, sequenced in a study of T-cell memory formation after mild COVID-19 (dated by TCRdb to the early 2020s). To prepare the library, 5' RACE was applied. The sequencer was an Illumina NovaSeq 6000. TCRdb applied fastp at Q25 and MiXCR to the public reads, then kept only in-frame beta chains. When rows share a CDR3 protein, they turn into one entry using the most common DNA and genes. Here the sample has approximately 180,000 distinct CDR3 sequences; 15% to 20% occur a single time. The ten largest clones capture just over 2% of the sample. Sequenced input: PBMCs or a T cell subset sorted from them (not recorded which). The source of these receptors is an adult woman who had mild COVID-19 (a few samples of this study predate the infection). The sample titles of this study are shuffled in the database, so cell type and time point are left out; the donor was told from shared clones.

This clonotype was counted between two and nine times. The rearrangement links TRBV7-2 to TRBJ2-6; 7 bases are shared with TRBD1. In germline, CDR1 is SGHTA, CDR2 FQGNSA. The J segment lost 2 bases and the V segment lost 6 bases, leaving 4 bases of the junction unmatched. CDR3 length: 15 residues. The CDR3 protein is CASSFTGAGANVLTF. Written as DNA, the CDR3 is TGTGCCAGCAGTTTTACAGGGGCTGGGGCCAACGTCCTGACTTTC. Looking up the rest from reference TRBV7-2 and TRBJ2-6 gives the full variable domain: GAGVSQSPSNKVTEKGKDVELRCDPISGHTALYWYRQSLGQGLEFLIYFQGNSAPDKSGLPSDRFSAERTGGSVSTLTIQRTQQEDSAVYLCASSFTGAGANVLTFGAGSRLTVL.

On this clonotype: At one boundary the junction diverges from the germline segment, which might be a read error. This chain uses TRBV9 with TRBJ2-3; D ambiguous. The CDR3 runs 13 residues. The germline V gene has CDR1 SGDLS and CDR2 YYNGEE. CDR3 nucleotides: TGTGACAGCAGCTCGCGTGGGGCAGATACGCAGTATTTT. This translates into CDSSSRGADTQYF.

The V call is TRBV5-1, the J call TRBJ2-2; 10 nucleotides match TRBD2. V lost 4 bases and J lost 1; bases outside the gene matches: 7. The CDR3 has 17 amino acids. Germline-derived CDR1 and CDR2 are SGHRS and YFSETQ. In nucleotides, the CDR3 is TGCGCCAGCAGCGGGATCTGGACTAGCGGGAACACCGGGGAGCTGTTTTTT. Translation: CASSGIWTSGNTGELFF.

This clonotype was detected only a few times. This sequence joins TRBV5-1 and TRBJ2-1; TRBD2 agrees at 11 bases. J was trimmed by 7 bases and V by 0 bases; bases with no gene match: 9. The germline gives CDR1 SGHRS, CDR2 YFSETQ. CDR3 size: 17 residues. The CDR3 coding sequence is TGCGCCAGCAGCTTGGGTTCTATAGCGGGAGGGCTGAATGAGCAGTTCTTC. The encoded protein is CASSLGSIAGGLNEQFF.

V usage is TRBV3-1 and J usage is TRBJ2-5, with TRBD2 as a possible D gene (6 bases). Looked up from germline, CDR1 is LGHDT and CDR2 is YNNKEL (reference sequence). The CDR3 runs to 15 residues. The ends were cut back, 3 bases at V and 5 bases at J, with 16 bases in the middle. The CDR3, as DNA: TGTGCCAGCAGCCATAATTACGGGGGAATGGAGACCCAGTACTTC. Protein product: CASSHNYGGMETQYF.

The genes are TRBV12-3 or TRBV12-4 and TRBJ2-7; D could derive from TRBD1 or TRBD2 (5 bases each). The CDR3 runs to 13 residues. V was trimmed by 6 bases and J by 2 bases, leaving 11 bases between them. The CDR3 nucleotides are TGTGCCAGCAGCCTGAGGGACCCCTACGAGCAGTACTTC. This sequence encodes CASSLRDPYEQYF.

This clonotype was seen once. The chain couples TRBV12-3 or TRBV12-4 to TRBJ1-2, with D uncertain. Trimming removed 6 bases from V and 2 bases from J, with 13 bases in between. CDR3 length equals 14 residues. The CDR3 DNA follows: TGTGCCAGCAGACCTAGTGGCAGGAACTATGGCTACACCTTC. Translating gives CASRPSGRNYGYTF.

This clonotype was counted a few times. This chain joins TRBV12-5 and TRBJ2-5; 11 bases match TRBD2. CDR3 length: 16 amino acids. J was trimmed by 4 bases and V by 5 bases; bases with no gene match: 9. Germline CDR1 and CDR2: LGHNT and FRNRAP. The CDR3 region is CASGPYLAGGVETQYF. CDR3 DNA sequence: TGTGCTAGTGGTCCCTACCTAGCGGGAGGAGTAGAGACCCAGTACTTC.

There are a few counts of this clonotype. This chain links TRBV20-1 with TRBJ2-3, with TRBD2 as a possible D gene (6 bases). Deletions cut 3 bases from V and 0 bases from J, with 25 bases between. The germline V gene encodes CDR1 DFQATT and CDR2 SNEGSKA (reference sequence). The CDR3 contains 19 residues. The CDR3 protein is CSARGVARGRDYSTDTQYF. For the CDR3, the DNA is TGCAGTGCTAGGGGTGTCGCGCGGGGACGGGATTATAGCACAGATACGCAGTATTTT.

This clonotype was observed a handful of times. The rearrangement uses TRBV24-1 and TRBJ2-7, with D perhaps matching TRBD2 (5 bases). CDR3 size: 18 residues. Germline V gene lookup returns CDR1 KGHDR and CDR2 SFDVKD. Trimming took off 5 bases at V and 1 base at J, with 23 bases between the two ends. The CDR3 is CATSAPSGSGRGSYEQYF. The CDR3, as DNA: TGTGCCACCAGTGCCCCCTCGGGGAGTGGGAGAGGGTCCTACGAGCAGTACTTC.

CDR3 nucleotides: TGTGCCAGCAGCCCTGGGGGCGGATACACCGGGGAGCTGTTTTTT. Translation: CASSPGGGYTGELFF. The genes are TRBV7-3 and TRBJ2-2; a possible D gene is TRBD1 (6 bases). Germline values: CDR1 SGHTA, CDR2 FQGTGA. The ends were cut back, 5 bases at V and 3 bases at J, with 13 bases in the middle. The CDR3 runs 15 residues.

This clonotype was recorded at least ten times. The rearrangement joins TRBV4-1 to TRBJ1-1; no clear D. In germline, CDR1 is MGHRA, CDR2 YSYEKL. The CDR3 consists of 14 residues. The V end was cut by 1 base, the J end by 6 bases, with 12 bases between. The CDR3 DNA follows: TGCGCCAGCAGCCAAGGAGAGACGATGCCTGAAGCTTTCTTT. This translates into CASSQGETMPEAFF.

This clonotype was seen a few times. The chain carries TRBV5-5 and TRBJ2-7; 10 bases map to TRBD2. Unmatched junction bases numbered 21, after V lost 3 bases and J lost 0 bases. This CDR3 has 21 residues. The germline V gene encodes CDR1 SGHKS and CDR2 YYEKEE (reference sequence). The CDR3 DNA follows: TGTGCCAGCAGCTACGAGGCGGGTGGGTTCCTAGCGGGAGCCGTCTCCTACGAGCAGTACTTC. Residues: CASSYEAGGFLAGAVSYEQYF.

This clonotype was counted between two and nine times. This chain uses TRBV30 with TRBJ1-1; D unresolved. The germline CDR1 and CDR2 sequences are GTSNPN and SVGIG (reference sequence). The CDR3 loop spans 13 amino acids. V was pared by 2 bases and J by 2 bases, with 9 bases between. In nucleotides, the CDR3 is TGTGCCTGGAGTCGCCAGAAAAACACTGAAGCTTTCTTT. This translates into CAWSRQKNTEAFF.

V usage is TRBV5-1 and J usage is TRBJ1-1; D remains unclear. The germline V gene encodes CDR1 SGHRS and CDR2 YFSETQ. The CDR3 loop spans 14 amino acids. With 3 bases removed from V and 1 base from J, the gap between germline ends came to 10 bases. This CDR3 reads CASSSQARNTEAFF. In DNA, the CDR3 is TGCGCCAGCAGCTCGCAGGCGAGGAACACTGAAGCTTTCTTT.

The J gene is TRBJ2-1, the V gene TRBV3-1; D could derive from TRBD1 or TRBD2 (6 bases each). The CDR3 consists of 15 residues. The V and J ends lost 2 bases and 7 bases respectively, with 15 bases between them. CDR1 LGHDT and CDR2 YNNKEL come from the germline V gene (reference sequence). The CDR3 region is CASSQKGGNRNEQFF. In DNA, the CDR3 is TGTGCCAGCAGCCAAAAAGGGGGGAACAGGAATGAGCAGTTCTTC.

This clonotype was seen many times. The chain joins TRBV12-3 or TRBV12-4 to TRBJ2-3; 12 bases fit TRBD1. Losses at the gene ends were 8 bases for V and 7 bases for J; bases not matched to a gene: 4. This CDR3 has 13 amino acids. CDR3 in DNA: TGTGCCAGCGGGACAGGGGGCCTTCATACGCAGTATTTT. It is translated as CASGTGGLHTQYF.

This clonotype has just a few counts. The J gene is TRBJ2-2, the V gene TRBV15; D unclear. CDR3 length: 14 residues. The V end lost 2 bases, the J end lost 5 bases, and 9 bases lay between the germline ends. Germline CDR1 LNHNV, CDR2 YYDKDF (reference sequence). CDR3 sequence: CATSRNLGTGELFF. CDR3 bases: TGTGCCACCAGCAGAAATCTTGGGACCGGGGAGCTGTTTTTT.

The table lists this clonotype with a few counts. The rearrangement uses TRBV24-1 and TRBJ2-1; 7 bases match TRBD1. J was trimmed by 4 bases and V by 4 bases; bases with no gene match: 6. This CDR3 is 15 amino acids long. CDR1 KGHDR and CDR2 SFDVKD come from the germline V gene. CDR3 DNA sequence: TGTGCCACCAGTGACCCGACAGGGACGTACAATGAGCAGTTCTTC. As protein: CATSDPTGTYNEQFF.

This clonotype was observed a few times. V and J are TRBV20-1 and TRBJ2-2; D is perhaps TRBD1 (5 bases). The CDR3 has 16 amino acids. Between the trimmed V and J ends, which lost 1 base and 3 bases, there was a span of 15 bases. Germline values: CDR1 DFQATT, CDR2 SNEGSKA (reference sequence). The CDR3 sequence: CSARGQSVDHTGELFF. The CDR3 region has the DNA TGCAGTGCTAGAGGACAGTCCGTTGACCACACCGGGGAGCTGTTTTTT.

The sample holds a few counts of this clonotype. This CDR3 is CASSLGPQTGELFF. CDR3 DNA sequence: TGCGCCAGCAGCTTGGGCCCACAAACCGGGGAGCTGTTTTTT. The J gene is TRBJ2-2, the V gene TRBV5-1; D is uncertain. This CDR3 region has 14 residues. Germline V gene sequence: CDR1 SGHRS, CDR2 YFSETQ. Trimming removed 0 bases from V and 5 bases from J, with 8 bases in between.

CDR3 residues: CASSSAGTYEQYF. In nucleotides, the CDR3 is TGTGCCAGCAGCTCGGCAGGGACCTACGAGCAGTACTTC. V is TRBV5-6 and J is TRBJ2-7; weak D call: TRBD1 (5 bases). Germline V gene sequence: CDR1 SGHDT, CDR2 YYEEEE. This CDR3 spans 13 amino acids. V dropped 3 bases and J dropped 2 bases, with 9 bases sitting between them.

The chain recombines TRBV6-2 or TRBV6-3 with TRBJ2-1; 9 bases map to TRBD1. Germline assignment: CDR1 MNHEY and CDR2 SVGEGT. The CDR3 consists of 14 residues. V was clipped by 4 bases and J by 3 bases; unmatched bases: 1. The CDR3 nucleotides read TGTGCCAGCAGTTGGGGACAGGGCTACAATGAGCAGTTCTTC. Translation gives CASSWGQGYNEQFF.

The V call is TRBV12-3 or TRBV12-4, the J call TRBJ2-7; 10 bases agree with TRBD2. The junction had 4 bases not matched to a gene; V was cut back by 7 bases and J by 1 base. The CDR3 is 14 amino acids. The CDR3 nucleotides are TGTGCCAGCAACCCTAGCGGGAGATCCTACGAGCAGTACTTC. This codes for CASNPSGRSYEQYF.

This clonotype was seen repeatedly, ten times or more. J is TRBJ2-2 and V is TRBV3-1; D is undetermined. Germline loops: CDR1 LGHDT, CDR2 YNNKEL (reference sequence). CDR3 size: 15 residues. Trimming took 4 bases from V and 4 from J, leaving 13 bases between them. The CDR3 loop is CASSPTSLGTGELFF. CDR3 DNA sequence: TGTGCCAGCAGCCCTACGAGTTTGGGCACCGGGGAGCTGTTTTTT.

This clonotype appeared a few times. The chain couples TRBV25-1 to TRBJ2-2; tentative D call: TRBD1 (6 bases). Germline CDR1 is MGHDK and CDR2 is SYGVNS. V was cut by 6 bases and J by 13 bases, with 18 bases left in between. The CDR3 length is 13 residues. The CDR3 sequence: CASRNRALERLFF. Written as DNA, the CDR3 is TGTGCCAGCAGGAACAGGGCTCTTGAGCGGCTGTTTTTT.